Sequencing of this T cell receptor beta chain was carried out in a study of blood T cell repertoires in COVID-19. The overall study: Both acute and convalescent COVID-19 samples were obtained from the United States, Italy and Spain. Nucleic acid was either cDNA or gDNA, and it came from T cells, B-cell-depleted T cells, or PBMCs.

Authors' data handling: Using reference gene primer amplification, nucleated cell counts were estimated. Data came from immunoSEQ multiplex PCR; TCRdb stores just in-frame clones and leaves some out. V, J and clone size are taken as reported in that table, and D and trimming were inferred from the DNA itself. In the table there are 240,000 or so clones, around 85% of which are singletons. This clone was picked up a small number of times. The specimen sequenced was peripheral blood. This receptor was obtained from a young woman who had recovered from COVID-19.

CDR3 residues: CASSLGLAGYNEQFF. In nucleotides, the CDR3 is TGTGCCAGCAGCTTGGGGCTAGCGGGATACAATGAGCAGTTCTTC. V usage is TRBV5-8 and J usage is TRBJ2-1; 9 bases fit TRBD2. CDR3 size: 15 residues. The J segment lost 4 bases and the V segment lost 0 bases, leaving 2 bases of the junction unmatched. Germline CDR1 is SGHTS and CDR2 is YDEGEE.